The sequence of this TCR beta chain was determined in a study of T cell changes during pregnancy in multiple sclerosis. CDR1 and CDR2 from the germline V gene are LNHNV and YYDKDF (reference sequence). This CDR3 is built from 14 residues. The V end lost 2 bases, the J end lost 7 bases, and 9 bases lay between the germline ends. Data came from immunoSEQ multiplex PCR; TCRdb stores just in-frame clones and leaves some out. The sample lists around 59,000 clones, about 90% occurring once. The sample here was peripheral blood, taken in the third trimester of pregnancy. This rearrangement joins TRBV15 to TRBJ1-6, with D perhaps matching TRBD1 (6 bases). This TCR came from a female donor in good health, enrolled as a control in a pregnancy study. The CDR3, as DNA: TGTGCCACCAGCAGAACAGGGCCGAATTCACCCCTCCACTTT. Protein: CATSRTGPNSPLHF.